Listed below are T cell receptor beta chains from one sample, sequenced in a study of blood T cell repertoires in COVID-19. The protocol was immunoSEQ multiplex PCR, while the TCRdb copy is restricted to in-frame clones and leaves out a portion. Of tens of thousands of clones listed, 80% to 85% are singletons. The sample consisted of peripheral blood. Receptors were obtained from a man in his fifties or sixties with acute or convalescent COVID-19. CDR3s include the opening cysteine and the closing phenylalanine or tryptophan. A D gene is named only where the DNA matches it firmly. Where a row states a size, it is once, few, many or the class of an expanded clone; other rows omit it.

D,size,V,J,DNA,CDR3
TRBD2,.,TRBV7-2,TRBJ2-5,TGTGCCAGCAGCTACCGAGCGGGGGGGGCAGAGACCCAGTACTTC,CASSYRAGGAETQYF
TRBD2,.,TRBV13,TRBJ2-1,TGTGCCAGCAGCCGTAGGACTAGCGGATACAATGAGCAGTTCTTC,CASSRRTSGYNEQFF
TRBD1,.,TRBV7-2,TRBJ1-2,TGTGCCAGCAGCTTAAGACAGGGCGGCTATGGCTACACCTTC,CASSLRQGGYGYTF
.,few,TRBV18,TRBJ2-5,TGTGCCAGCTCCCCTCCTAGGGGGGGGGTTGAGACCCAGTACTTC,CASSPPRGGVETQYF
.,.,TRBV10-2,TRBJ2-5,TGCGCCAGCAGTGAACGACAGACAGAGACCCAGTACTTC,CASSERQTETQYF
.,few,TRBV19,TRBJ1-2,TGTGCCAGTTTGGCGGATAACTATGGCTACACCTTC,CASLADNYGYTF
.,.,TRBV6-2/TRBV6-3,TRBJ1-3,TGTGCCAGCAGCTCCCACAGCTCTGGAAACACCATATATTTT,CASSSHSSGNTIYF
.,.,TRBV6-5,TRBJ2-1,TGTGCCAGCGGGGGGGCAAATGGATACAATGAGCAGTTCTTC,CASGGANGYNEQFF
TRBD2,once,TRBV18,TRBJ2-7,TGTGCCAGCTCACCACCCGGGACTAGCGGTAGTCACGAGCAGTACTTC,CASSPPGTSGSHEQYF
.,few,TRBV7-9,TRBJ2-7,TGTGCCAGCAGCTTAGAGGCGGGTCTTCCTTACGAGCAGTACTTC,CASSLEAGLPYEQYF
TRBD1,.,TRBV5-4,TRBJ1-2,TGTGCCAGCAGCTTAGGACAGGACGCCTATGGCTACACCTTC,CASSLGQDAYGYTF
TRBD1,.,TRBV5-5,TRBJ2-5,TGTGCCAGCAGCTCGGCCTTAACACAGGGGGTAGAGACCCAGTACTTC,CASSSALTQGVETQYF
.,few,TRBV6-2/TRBV6-3,TRBJ1-2,TGTGCCAGCAGTCCCGGGTTTCCGGAGGGCTACACCTTC,CASSPGFPEGYTF
TRBD2,few,TRBV5-1,TRBJ2-1,TGCGCCAGCAGCGCCCGACCTAGCGGGAGTGATGAGCAGTTCTTC,CASSARPSGSDEQFF
TRBD2,once,TRBV5-1,TRBJ2-7,TGCGCCAGCAGCTTGTCTAGCGGGGGGGTATACGAGCAGTACTTC,CASSLSSGGVYEQYF
TRBD2,.,TRBV9,TRBJ2-7,TGTGCCAGCAGCGTAGGGACTAGCGGGAGTTACGAGCAGTACTTC,CASSVGTSGSYEQYF